Shown below are 17 T cell receptor beta chains from a single sample sequenced in a study of shared clonotypes between healthy human individuals. Assay: immunoSEQ multiplex PCR; the TCRdb copy retains only in-frame clones and omits some. The profile shows approximately 640,000 clones, 90% of them singletons. Material for sequencing was memory CD8+ T cells from PBMCs. Documented subset: CD45RO+ cells pooled with CCR7-negative TemRA cells. The receptors come from a young man in good health. Some clones in this sample may be carry-over from other donors' samples.

The V call is TRBV28, the J call TRBJ1-5; D unclear. The V and J ends lost 7 bases and 0 bases respectively, with 19 bases between them. Germline V gives CDR1 MDHEN, CDR2 SYDVKM. The CDR3 runs 17 residues. The CDR3 here is CASTDGRGPNSNQPQHF. The CDR3 DNA is TGTGCCAGCACCGACGGACGCGGGCCGAATAGCAATCAGCCCCAGCATTTT.

V gene TRBV5-4 combines with J gene TRBJ2-7; TRBD2 agrees at 8 bases. The CDR3 length is 15 residues. V lost 1 base and J lost 0; bases outside the gene matches: 3. The germline V gene encodes CDR1 SGHNT and CDR2 YYREEE (reference sequence). The DNA for the CDR3 is TGTGCCAGCAGCTTGCGGGAGGGGGGCTCCTACGAGCAGTACTTC. As protein: CASSLREGGSYEQYF.

V gene TRBV9 combines with J gene TRBJ2-7, with D hard to call. V gave up 4 bases and J gave up 2 bases, with 10 bases separating them. This CDR3 is 13 amino acids long. Germline V gives CDR1 SGDLS, CDR2 YYNGEE. CDR3 coding DNA: TGTGCCAGCAGCCCTGAAAACCCCTACGAGCAGTACTTC. Protein: CASSPENPYEQYF.

The CDR3 protein is CASSVGGPRMHEQFF. The CDR3 region has the DNA TGTGCCAGCAGCGTAGGAGGACCCCGAATGCATGAGCAGTTCTTC. The rearrangement uses TRBV9 and TRBJ2-1; D is uncertain. The germline CDR1 and CDR2 sequences are SGDLS and YYNGEE. Trimming stripped 0 bases from V and 8 bases from J, with 15 bases between. This CDR3 spans 15 amino acids.

The chain couples TRBV28 to TRBJ2-2; D is ambiguous. The CDR3 covers 16 residues. CDR1 is MDHEN, CDR2 SYDVKM, per germline. V lost 2 bases, J lost 2 bases, and 12 bases lay in between. The CDR3 spells CASSLLVPLNTGELFF. Written as DNA, the CDR3 is TGTGCCAGCAGTTTACTAGTTCCCCTCAACACCGGGGAGCTGTTTTTT. Combining the CDR3 with reference TRBV28 and TRBJ2-2 gives the whole variable domain DVKVTQSSRYLVKRTGEKVFLECVQDMDHENMFWYRQDPGLGLRLIYFSYDVKMKEKGDIPEGYSVSREKKERFSLILESASTNQTSMYLCASSLLVPLNTGELFFGEGSRLTVL.

As to this clone: The same CDR3 is also encoded by other DNA sequences in this sample. V is TRBV28 and J is TRBJ2-7; D possibly corresponds to TRBD2 (6 bases). Germline CDR1 and CDR2: MDHEN and SYDVKM. The length of the CDR3 is 14 residues. The V and J ends lost 3 bases and 0 bases respectively, with 9 bases between them. CDR3 bases: TGTGCCAGCAGTTTCGGGGGACCCTCCTACGAGCAGTACTTC. Translated: CASSFGGPSYEQYF.

The genes are TRBV6-1 and TRBJ2-1, with D perhaps TRBD1 (6 bases). The CDR3 covers 12 residues. Germline loops: CDR1 MNHNS, CDR2 SASEGT. Trimming took 8 bases from V and 9 from J, leaving 14 bases between them. The CDR3 DNA reads TGTGCCAGCCGCCCCCACAGGGTTGAGCAGTTCTTC. Translating it yields CASRPHRVEQFF.

V and J are TRBV28 and TRBJ2-5; 7 nucleotides match TRBD2. The V gene's germline CDR1 is MDHEN and CDR2 SYDVKM. The ends lost 0 bases at V and 5 bases at J; junction bases unmatched: 6. The CDR3 is 15 residues long. CDR3 in DNA: TGTGCCAGCAGTTTATGGGGGGGGAGGTACGAGACCCAGTACTTC. Its translation is CASSLWGGRYETQYF.

This clone is a singleton in its sample. The J gene is TRBJ2-5, the V gene TRBV11-2; 9 bases align to TRBD1. The CDR3 covers 15 residues. Germline V lookup: CDR1 SGHAT, CDR2 FQNNGV. Trimming removed 5 bases from V and 4 bases from J; junction bases left unmatched: 8. The CDR3 DNA follows: TGTGCCAGCAGCACAGGGGGCGCGGGGCGAGAGACCCAGTACTTC. Translating gives CASSTGGAGRETQYF.

The V call is TRBV4-3, the J call TRBJ2-7; D ambiguous. The CDR3 runs to 14 residues. Trimming pared 0 bases from V and 3 bases from J, leaving 9 bases between. Germline V lookup: CDR1 LGHNA, CDR2 YSLEER. The CDR3: CASSQDHAGYEQYF. The CDR3 bases are TGCGCCAGCAGCCAAGATCACGCAGGCTACGAGCAGTACTTC.

The chain joins TRBV4-2 to TRBJ2-3, with D unresolved. The CDR3 has 14 amino acids. The germline V gene has CDR1 LGHNA and CDR2 YNFKEQ. V was clipped by 0 bases and J by 2 bases, with 6 bases between them. The CDR3: CASSQDRFTDTQYF. CDR3 in DNA: TGTGCCAGCAGCCAAGACAGGTTCACAGATACGCAGTATTTT.

The chain links TRBV4-1 to TRBJ1-2, with D unclear. The CDR3 spans 16 residues. V gave up 1 base and J gave up 3 bases, with 15 bases separating them. The germline gives CDR1 MGHRA, CDR2 YSYEKL. CDR3 sequence: CASSQGSRVFDYGYTF. Written as DNA, the CDR3 is TGCGCCAGCAGCCAAGGGTCTAGGGTGTTTGACTATGGCTACACCTTC.

This clone has a handful of counts. The CDR3 spells CAWGTGLRETQYF. The CDR3 region has the DNA TGTGCCTGGGGAACGGGGTTGAGGGAGACCCAGTACTTC. J is TRBJ2-5 and V is TRBV30; maybe TRBD2 (5 bases). V dropped 5 bases and J dropped 5 bases, with 15 bases sitting between them. Germline V CDR1 and CDR2: GTSNPN, SVGIG (reference sequence). The length of the CDR3 is 13 residues. Full variable domain (rest looked up from reference TRBV30 and TRBJ2-5): SQTIHQWPATLVQPVGSPLSLECTVEGTSNPNLYWYRQAAGRGLQLLFYSVGIGQISSEVPQNLSASRPQDRQFILSSKKLLLSDSGFYLCAWGTGLRETQYFGPGTRLLVL.

The chain is built from TRBV15 and TRBJ2-7, with TRBD2 matching 12 bases. The junction had 5 bases not matched to a gene; V was cut back by 2 bases and J by 3 bases. This CDR3 contains 16 residues. Germline CDR1 is LNHNV and CDR2 is YYDKDF (reference sequence). CDR3 sequence: CATSRPGLAGRYEQYF. The DNA for the CDR3 is TGTGCCACCAGCAGACCAGGACTAGCGGGACGCTACGAGCAGTACTTC.

The chain employs TRBV10-3 and TRBJ2-7, with 13 bases lining up with TRBD2. Germline CDR1 ENHRY, CDR2 SYGVKD. The V and J ends lost 0 bases and 2 bases, in that order; junction bases with no gene match: 10. The CDR3 covers 19 residues. The CDR3 coding sequence is TGTGCCATCAGTGAGTCTTTCCTGACTAGCGGGAGGACCCCCTACGAGCAGTACTTC. Translating gives CAISESFLTSGRTPYEQYF.

This chain uses TRBV13 with TRBJ2-3; 8 bases are a match to TRBD2. Losses at the gene ends were 3 bases for V and 5 bases for J; bases not matched to a gene: 19. Germline assignment: CDR1 PRHDT and CDR2 FYEKMQ (reference sequence). There are 19 residues in the CDR3. CDR3 amino acids: CASSFFRVGREDKGDTQYF. In DNA, the CDR3 is TGTGCCAGCAGCTTTTTTCGTGTTGGGCGGGAGGATAAGGGAGATACGCAGTATTTT.

V and J are TRBV2 and TRBJ2-1; TRBD1 agrees at 8 bases. V gave up 7 bases and J gave up 5 bases; unmatched junction bases: 10. CDR1 is SNHLY, CDR2 FYNNEI, per germline. This CDR3 has 15 residues. The CDR3 DNA reads TGTGCCAGCACTGAGTGGACAGGGATGAACAATGAGCAGTTCTTC. It translates to CASTEWTGMNNEQFF.